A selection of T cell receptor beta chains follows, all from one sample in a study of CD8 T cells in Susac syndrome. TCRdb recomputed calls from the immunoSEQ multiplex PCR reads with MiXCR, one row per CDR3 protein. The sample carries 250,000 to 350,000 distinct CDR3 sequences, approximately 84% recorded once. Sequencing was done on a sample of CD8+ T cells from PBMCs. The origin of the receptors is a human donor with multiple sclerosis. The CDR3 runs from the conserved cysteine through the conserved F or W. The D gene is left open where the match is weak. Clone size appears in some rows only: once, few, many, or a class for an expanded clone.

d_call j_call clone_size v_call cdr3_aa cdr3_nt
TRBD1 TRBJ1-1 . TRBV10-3 CAIRRFRDRRYTEAFF TGTGCCATCAGAAGATTCCGGGACAGGAGATACACTGAAGCTTTCTTT
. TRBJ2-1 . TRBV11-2 CASSPRTSSYNEQFF TGTGCCAGCAGCCCAAGGACCAGCTCCTACAATGAGCAGTTCTTC
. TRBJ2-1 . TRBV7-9 CASSSTAGPFGEQFF TGTGCCAGCAGCTCCACGGCAGGGCCCTTCGGGGAGCAGTTCTTC
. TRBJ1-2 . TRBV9 CASGRASNNPLGYTF TGTGCCAGTGGGCGGGCAAGCAACAACCCTCTAGGCTACACCTTC
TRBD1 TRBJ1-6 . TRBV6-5 CASSYSMGDSNSPLHF TGTGCCAGCAGTTATAGTATGGGGGACAGCAATTCACCCCTCCACTTT
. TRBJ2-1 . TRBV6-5 CASSVVGEANNEQFF TGTGCCAGCAGTGTAGTCGGGGAGGCCAACAATGAGCAGTTCTTC
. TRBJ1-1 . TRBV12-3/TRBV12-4 CASSWTDEAFF TGTGCCAGCAGCTGGACGGATGAAGCTTTCTTT
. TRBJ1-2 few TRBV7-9 CASSPWTANYGYTF TGTGCCAGCAGCCCCTGGACAGCGAACTATGGCTACACCTTC
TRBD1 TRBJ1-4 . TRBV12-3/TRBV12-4 CASSLVNRGEKLFF TGTGCCAGCAGTTTGGTGAACAGGGGTGAAAAACTGTTTTTT
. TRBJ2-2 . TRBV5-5 CASSPRTGRNTGELFF TGTGCCAGCAGCCCGCGAACCGGACGAAACACCGGGGAGCTGTTTTTT
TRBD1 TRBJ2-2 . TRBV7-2 CASSPRGQGESTGELFF TGTGCCAGCAGCCCCAGAGGACAGGGGGAAAGTACCGGGGAGCTGTTTTTT
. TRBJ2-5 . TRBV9 CASSVSQTQETQYF TGTGCCAGCAGCGTATCCCAGACGCAAGAGACCCAGTACTTC
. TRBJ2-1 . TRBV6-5 CASSRGAGYNEQFF TGTGCCAGCAGCCGAGGGGCGGGATACAATGAGCAGTTCTTC
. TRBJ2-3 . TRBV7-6 CASSLRGPGASTDTQYF TGTGCCAGCAGCTTAAGGGGACCGGGGGCTAGCACAGATACGCAGTATTTT
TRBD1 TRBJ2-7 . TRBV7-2 CASSPTGQGSVNEQYF TGTGCCAGCAGCCCCACCGGACAGGGTTCGGTCAACGAGCAGTACTTC
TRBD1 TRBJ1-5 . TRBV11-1 CASSIKTEDRGSQPQHF TGTGCCAGCAGCATCAAAACAGAAGACAGGGGGAGTCAGCCCCAGCATTTT
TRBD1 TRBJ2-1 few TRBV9 CASSVGDSPFF TGTGCCAGCAGCGTAGGGGACAGCCCGTTCTTC
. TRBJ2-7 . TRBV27 CASSLGGPAFYEQYF TGTGCCAGCAGTTTAGGGGGGCCCGCCTTTTACGAGCAGTACTTC
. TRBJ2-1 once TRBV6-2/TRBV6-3 CAGRQGGSYNEQFF TGTGCCGGCCGACAGGGAGGCTCCTACAATGAGCAGTTCTTC
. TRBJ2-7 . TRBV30 CAWQGKGYEQYF TGTGCCTGGCAGGGGAAAGGCTACGAGCAGTACTTC
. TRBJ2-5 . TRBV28 CASSLSLREEVQETQYF TGTGCCAGCAGTTTAAGTCTGAGAGAGGAAGTCCAAGAGACCCAGTACTTC